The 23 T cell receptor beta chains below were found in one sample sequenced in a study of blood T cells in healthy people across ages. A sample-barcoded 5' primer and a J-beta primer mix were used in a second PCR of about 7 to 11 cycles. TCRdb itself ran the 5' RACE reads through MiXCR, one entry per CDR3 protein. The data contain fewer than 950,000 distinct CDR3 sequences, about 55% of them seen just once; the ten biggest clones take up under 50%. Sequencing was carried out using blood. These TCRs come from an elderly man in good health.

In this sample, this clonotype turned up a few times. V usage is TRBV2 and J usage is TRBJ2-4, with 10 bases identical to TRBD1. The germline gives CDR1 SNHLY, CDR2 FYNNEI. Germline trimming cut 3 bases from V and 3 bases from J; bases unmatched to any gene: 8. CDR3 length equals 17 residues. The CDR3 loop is CASSEGTGALGKNIQYF. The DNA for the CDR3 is TGTGCCAGCAGTGAGGGGACAGGGGCTCTTGGCAAAAACATTCAGTACTTC.

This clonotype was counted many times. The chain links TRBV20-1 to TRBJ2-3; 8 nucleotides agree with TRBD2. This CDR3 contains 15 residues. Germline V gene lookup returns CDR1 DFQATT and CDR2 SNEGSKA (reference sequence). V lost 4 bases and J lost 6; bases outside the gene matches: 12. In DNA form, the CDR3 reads TGCAGTGCTATCCCCGGGACTAGGCTACGGGATACGCAGTATTTT. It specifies CSAIPGTRLRDTQYF.

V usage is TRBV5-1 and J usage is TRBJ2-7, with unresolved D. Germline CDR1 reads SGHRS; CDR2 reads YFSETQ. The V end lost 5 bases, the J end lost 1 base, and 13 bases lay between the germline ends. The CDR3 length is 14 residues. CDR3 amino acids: CASRLMPGSYEQYF. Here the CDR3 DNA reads TGCGCCAGCAGATTAATGCCGGGTTCCTACGAGCAGTACTTC.

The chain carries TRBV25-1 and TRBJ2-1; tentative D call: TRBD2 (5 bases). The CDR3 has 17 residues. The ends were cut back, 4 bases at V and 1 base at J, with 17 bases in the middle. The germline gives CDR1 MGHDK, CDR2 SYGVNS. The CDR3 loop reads CASSGGLTRGSYNEQFF. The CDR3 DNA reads TGTGCCAGCAGTGGCGGACTCACCCGAGGGTCCTACAATGAGCAGTTCTTC. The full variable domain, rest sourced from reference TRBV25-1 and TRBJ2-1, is EADIYQTPRYLVIGTGKKITLECSQTMGHDKMYWYQQDPGMELHLIHYSYGVNSTEKGDLSSESTVSRIRTEHFPLTLESARPSHTSQYLCASSGGLTRGSYNEQFFGPGTRLTVL.

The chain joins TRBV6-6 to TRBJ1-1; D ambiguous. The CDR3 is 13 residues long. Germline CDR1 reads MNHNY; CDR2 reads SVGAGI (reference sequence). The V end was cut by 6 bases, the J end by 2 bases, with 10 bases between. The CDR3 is CASSRIGNTEAFF. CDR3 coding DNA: TGTGCCAGCAGCCGGATAGGAAACACTGAAGCTTTCTTT.

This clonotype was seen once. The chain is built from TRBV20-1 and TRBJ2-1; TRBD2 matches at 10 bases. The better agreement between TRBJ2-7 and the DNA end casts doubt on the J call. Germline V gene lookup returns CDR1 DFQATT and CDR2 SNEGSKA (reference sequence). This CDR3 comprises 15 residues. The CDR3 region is CSARGLAGVTYEQYF. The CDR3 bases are TGCAGTGCTAGAGGACTAGCGGGCGTAACCTACGAGCAGTACTTC.

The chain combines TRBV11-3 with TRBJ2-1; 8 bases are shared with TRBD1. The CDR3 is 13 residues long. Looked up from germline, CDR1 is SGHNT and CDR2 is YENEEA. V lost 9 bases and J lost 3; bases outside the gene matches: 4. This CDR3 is CARQGAGYNEQFF. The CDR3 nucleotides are TGTGCCAGGCAGGGGGCCGGCTACAATGAGCAGTTCTTC.

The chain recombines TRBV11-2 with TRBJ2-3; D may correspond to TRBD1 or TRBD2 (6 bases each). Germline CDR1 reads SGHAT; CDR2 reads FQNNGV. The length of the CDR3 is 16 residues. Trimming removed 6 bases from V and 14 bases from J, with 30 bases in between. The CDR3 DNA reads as TGTGCCAGCAGACTCGAGGGGGACTTAGAGCGCAGATACGCGTATTTT. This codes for CASRLEGDLERRYAYF.

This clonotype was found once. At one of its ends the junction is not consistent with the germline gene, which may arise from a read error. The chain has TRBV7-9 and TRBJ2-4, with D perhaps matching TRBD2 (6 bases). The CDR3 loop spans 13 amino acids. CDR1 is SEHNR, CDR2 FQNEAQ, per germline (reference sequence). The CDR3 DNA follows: TGTACCAGCAGCTCCGCGGAGGGTTTAAGTCCGTACTTC. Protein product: CTSSSAEGLSPYF.

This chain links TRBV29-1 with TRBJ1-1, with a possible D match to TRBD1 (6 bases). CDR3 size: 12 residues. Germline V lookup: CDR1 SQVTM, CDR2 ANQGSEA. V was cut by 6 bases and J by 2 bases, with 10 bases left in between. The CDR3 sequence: CSVGTPNTEAFF. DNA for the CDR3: TGCAGCGTGGGGACACCCAACACTGAAGCTTTCTTT.

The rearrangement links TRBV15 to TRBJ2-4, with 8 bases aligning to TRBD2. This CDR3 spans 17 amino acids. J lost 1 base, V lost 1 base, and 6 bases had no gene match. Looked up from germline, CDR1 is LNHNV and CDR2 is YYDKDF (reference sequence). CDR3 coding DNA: TGTGCCACCAGCAGAGTTACTAGCGGCCCGGCCAAAAACATTCAGTACTTC. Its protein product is CATSRVTSGPAKNIQYF. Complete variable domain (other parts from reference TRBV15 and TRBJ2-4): DAMVIQNPRYQVTQFGKPVTLSCSQTLNHNVMYWYQQKSSQAPKLLFHYYDKDFNNEADTPDNFQSRRPNTSFCFLDIRSPGLGDTAMYLCATSRVTSGPAKNIQYFGAGTRLSVL.

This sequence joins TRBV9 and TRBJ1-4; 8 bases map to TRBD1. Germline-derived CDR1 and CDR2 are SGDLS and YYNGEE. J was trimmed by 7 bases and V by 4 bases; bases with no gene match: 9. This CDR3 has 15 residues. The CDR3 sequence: CASSTRQGLTEKLFF. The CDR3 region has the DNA TGTGCCAGCAGCACTCGACAGGGGTTGACTGAAAAACTGTTTTTT.

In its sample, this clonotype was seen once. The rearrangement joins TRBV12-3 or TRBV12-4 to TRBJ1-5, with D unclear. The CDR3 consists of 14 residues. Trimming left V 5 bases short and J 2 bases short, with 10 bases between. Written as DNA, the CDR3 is TGTGCCAGCAGTGCAGTAGGTGGCAATCAGCCCCAGCATTTT. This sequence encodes CASSAVGGNQPQHF.

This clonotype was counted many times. CDR3 nucleotide sequence: TGTGCCAGCAGCTTAGCGCTATGGATTGAAGAGACCCAGTACTTC. Translating gives CASSLALWIEETQYF. The chain joins TRBV7-9 to TRBJ2-5; D unclear. Germline-derived CDR1 and CDR2 are SEHNR and FQNEAQ (reference sequence). V lost 0 bases to trimming and J lost 3 bases, with 11 bases between them. The CDR3 has 15 amino acids.

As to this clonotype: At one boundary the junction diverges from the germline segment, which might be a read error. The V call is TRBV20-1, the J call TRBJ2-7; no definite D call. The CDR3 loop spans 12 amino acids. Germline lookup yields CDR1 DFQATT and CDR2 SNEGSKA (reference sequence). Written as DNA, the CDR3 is TGCAGGGCTAGATCCCCCATCTCCGAGCAGTACTTC. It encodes CRARSPISEQYF.

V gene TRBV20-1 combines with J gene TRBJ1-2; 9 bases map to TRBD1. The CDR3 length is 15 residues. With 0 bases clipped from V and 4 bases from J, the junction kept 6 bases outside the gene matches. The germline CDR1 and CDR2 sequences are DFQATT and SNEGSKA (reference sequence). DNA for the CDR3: TGCAGTGCTAGAGACAAAACAGGGGGCGTCTATGGCTACACCTTC. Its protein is CSARDKTGGVYGYTF.

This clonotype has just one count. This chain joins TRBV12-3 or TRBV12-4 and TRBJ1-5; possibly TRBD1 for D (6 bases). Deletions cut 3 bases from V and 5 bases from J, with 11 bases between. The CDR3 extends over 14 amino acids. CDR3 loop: CASSFWGADQPQHF. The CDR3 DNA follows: TGTGCCAGCAGTTTTTGGGGGGCTGATCAGCCCCAGCATTTT.

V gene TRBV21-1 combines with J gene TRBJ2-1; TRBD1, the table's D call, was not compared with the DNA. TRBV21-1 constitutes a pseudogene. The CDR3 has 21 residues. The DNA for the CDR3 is TGTGCCGGCAGCAAAGACTCGCCCCGACCGCGGCGGGCCGGGCCAAACAATGAGCAGTTCTTC. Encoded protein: CAGSKDSPRPRRAGPNNEQFF.

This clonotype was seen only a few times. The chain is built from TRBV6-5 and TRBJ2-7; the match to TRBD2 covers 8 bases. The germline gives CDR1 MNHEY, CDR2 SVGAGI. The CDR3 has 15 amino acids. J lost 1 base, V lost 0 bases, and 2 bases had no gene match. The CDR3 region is CASSYSTSESYEQYF. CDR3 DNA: TGTGCCAGCAGTTACTCGACTAGCGAGTCCTACGAGCAGTACTTC.

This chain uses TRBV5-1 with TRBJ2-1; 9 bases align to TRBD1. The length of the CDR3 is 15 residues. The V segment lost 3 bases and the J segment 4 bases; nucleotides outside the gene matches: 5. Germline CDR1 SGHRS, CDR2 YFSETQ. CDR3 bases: TGCGCCAGCAGCTGGGGGGGACAGGGATACAATGAGCAGTTCTTC. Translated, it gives CASSWGGQGYNEQFF.

CDR3 loop: CAISEGAGGRYEQYF. The CDR3 DNA follows: TGTGCCATCAGTGAGGGGGCGGGAGGCCGTTACGAGCAGTACTTC. The rearrangement uses TRBV10-3 and TRBJ2-7; 8 nucleotides line up with TRBD2. The CDR3 length is 15 residues. With 2 bases clipped from V and 4 bases from J, the junction kept 7 bases outside the gene matches. Germline CDR1 reads ENHRY; CDR2 reads SYGVKD.

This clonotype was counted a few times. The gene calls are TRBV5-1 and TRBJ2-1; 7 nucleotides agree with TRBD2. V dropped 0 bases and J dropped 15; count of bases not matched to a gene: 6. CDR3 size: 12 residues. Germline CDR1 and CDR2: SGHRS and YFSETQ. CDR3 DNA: TGCGCCAGCAGCTTGGATCTAGCGGAATGGTTCTTC. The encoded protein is CASSLDLAEWFF.

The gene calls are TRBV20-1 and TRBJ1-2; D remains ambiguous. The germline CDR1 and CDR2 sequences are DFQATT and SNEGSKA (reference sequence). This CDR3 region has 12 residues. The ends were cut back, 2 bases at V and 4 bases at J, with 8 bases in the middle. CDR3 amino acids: CSARQDSYGYTF. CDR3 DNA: TGCAGTGCTAGACAGGATTCCTATGGCTACACCTTC.